The rows below give T cell receptor beta chains drawn from one sample of a study of neurological immune-mediated disorders. TCRdb reprocessed the 5' RACE reads via MiXCR and lists one record per CDR3 protein. The sample yields tens of thousands of distinct CDR3 sequences, 2% to 3% seen once. The sample taken for sequencing was PBMCs. The receptors were gathered from a woman aged 25 to 39 with multiple sclerosis. CDR3s include the opening cysteine and the closing phenylalanine or tryptophan.

len | v_gene | CDR3aa
15 | TRBV20-1 | CSARGGRVMNTEAFF
15 | TRBV7-2 | CASSLRQGPSYGYTF
13 | TRBV4-3 | CASSQRLGETQYF
12 | TRBV7-2 | CASSPVGKPLHF
16 | TRBV20-1 | CSARDGTATSLDTQYF
15 | TRBV7-8 | CASSPQWGIAGVWFF
16 | TRBV7-9 | CASSPRRGELYTEAFF
13 | TRBV6-5 | CASSYGGPTEAFF
14 | TRBV19 | CASTPGLTYNEQFF
13 | TRBV29-1 | CSVPGQVTDTQYF
15 | TRBV27 | CASSLAEAGRNEQYF
12 | TRBV7-6 | CASSWLSETQYF
19 | TRBV29-1 | CSVSGTHTPVSPNTDTQYF
14 | TRBV27 | CASSLEPGPYEQYF